Shown below are 8 T cell receptor beta chains from a single sample sequenced in a study of shared clonotypes between healthy human individuals. The repertoire was sequenced with immunoSEQ multiplex PCR; TCRdb's copy has only in-frame clones and lacks some. The sample shows approximately 620,000 clones, around 97% of them seen only once. Material for sequencing was naive CD4+ T cells sorted from blood. Subset described: CD45RA+ positively selected. The receptors shown here come from a woman aged 25 to 39 in good health.

The chain links TRBV5-1 to TRBJ1-1; D unclear. Trimming shortened V by 3 bases and J by 0 bases, and 9 bases separated the two germline ends. Germline V gene sequence: CDR1 SGHRS, CDR2 YFSETQ. The CDR3 runs 14 residues. CDR3 protein: CASSSKAMNTEAFF. The CDR3 DNA sequence: TGCGCCAGCAGCTCTAAGGCCATGAACACTGAAGCTTTCTTT.

This clone came up once. The CDR3 protein is CATQMVGKNIQYF. CDR3 in DNA: TGTGCCACCCAAATGGTAGGCAAAAACATTCAGTACTTC. This chain uses TRBV19 with TRBJ2-4, with unresolved D. The germline gives CDR1 LNHDA, CDR2 SQIVND (reference sequence). The CDR3 is 13 amino acids. V lost 10 bases to trimming and J lost 3 bases, with 13 bases between them.

This clone was recorded once. This sequence joins TRBV7-2 and TRBJ2-1, with D possibly being TRBD2 (5 bases). The CDR3 contains 14 residues. The germline V gene has CDR1 SGHTA and CDR2 FQGNSA. The germline V and J ends were trimmed by 3 bases and 3 bases, with 9 bases remaining between them. The CDR3 DNA follows: TGTGCCAGCAGCTTCGGGGTCCTCTACAATGAGCAGTTCTTC. Translation gives CASSFGVLYNEQFF.

This clone showed up just once. The chain has TRBV6-1 and TRBJ2-7; either TRBD1 or TRBD2 may fit D (6 bases each). CDR3 size: 15 residues. The germline V gene encodes CDR1 MNHNS and CDR2 SASEGT. V was shortened by 6 bases and J by 0 bases, with 15 bases between the two germline ends. The CDR3, as DNA: TGTGCCAGCAGGCCGAACAGGGAGGACTCCTACGAGCAGTACTTC. It is translated as CASRPNREDSYEQYF.

The chain has TRBV20-1 and TRBJ2-7; D not certain. Trimming pared 4 bases from V and 5 bases from J, leaving 6 bases between. Looked up from germline, CDR1 is DFQATT and CDR2 is SNEGSKA (reference sequence). CDR3 length: 10 residues. CDR3 in DNA: TGCAGTGCTACTAGGAACGAGCAGTACTTC. Translation: CSATRNEQYF.

The chain has TRBV10-3 and TRBJ2-1; D remains ambiguous. The CDR3 loop spans 16 amino acids. Germline CDR1 ENHRY, CDR2 SYGVKD. V was trimmed by 4 bases and J by 4 bases, leaving 17 bases between them. The CDR3 DNA reads TGTGCCATCAGTGGTAAGACGGGCCCCGGGTACAATGAGCAGTTCTTC. This translates into CAISGKTGPGYNEQFF.

The V gene is TRBV5-6, the J gene TRBJ2-5, with 7 bases fitting TRBD1. The better agreement between TRBJ2-7 and the DNA end casts doubt on the J call. The CDR3 contains 12 residues. In germline, CDR1 is SGHDT, CDR2 YYEEEE. Written as DNA, the CDR3 is TGTGCCAGCAGCCGGGACAGCTACGAGCAGTACTTC. Its translation: CASSRDSYEQYF.

V and J are TRBV7-2 and TRBJ1-5; 9 bases agree with TRBD1. Per the germline V gene, CDR1 is SGHTA and CDR2 is FQGNSA. The J segment lost 3 bases and the V segment lost 5 bases, leaving 8 bases of the junction unmatched. The CDR3 has 16 residues. In DNA, the CDR3 is TGTGCCAGCAGCCTTAACAGGGGGCGAAACAATCAGCCCCAGCATTTT. Encoded protein: CASSLNRGRNNQPQHF.